This TCR beta chain was documented in a study of cytomegalovirus exposure and HLA in healthy donors. Broader study findings: Available immune exposure information was restricted to CMV serostatus only.

Comments on this clone: Its antigen is not identified.

Primers: 60 Vbeta forward and 13 Jbeta reverse. TCRdb's table, derived via immunoSEQ multiplex PCR, lists solely in-frame clones and lacks some. This sample lists about 170,000 clones; its ten largest clones have over 1%. The clonotype comes from a woman between 55 and 75 years old in good health and CMV-seronegative. Sequencing was performed on PBMCs.

The DNA for the CDR3 is TGTGCCAGCAGCCAAACTAGCGGGGGGGCGCCTGGTCAGTTCTTC. Translating it yields CASSQTSGGAPGQFF. This chain connects TRBV6-6 to TRBJ2-1; 13 positions agree with TRBD2. With 6 bases clipped from V and 13 bases from J, the junction kept 12 bases outside the gene matches. The CDR3 consists of 15 residues. Germline V gene sequence: CDR1 MNHNY, CDR2 SVGAGI (reference sequence).